The 9 T cell receptor beta chains given below trace back to one sample, sequenced in a study of human versus mouse CDR3 diversity and MHC coevolution. Clones were read by immunoSEQ multiplex PCR, and TCRdb kept only the in-frame ones, dropping some. The data hold about 83,000 clones, with roughly 92% observed a single time. Source material: naive CD4+ T cells from blood. As to subset: CD45RO-negative CD62L-positive naive CD4 T cells. These receptors all come from a person aged 25 to 69 in good health.

The rearrangement uses TRBV13 and TRBJ1-1; a weak D match, TRBD1 (5 bases). CDR1 is PRHDT and CDR2 is FYEKMQ in the germline V gene (reference sequence). The length of the CDR3 is 14 residues. V lost 1 base and J lost 1, with 7 bases in between. CDR3 sequence reads: CASSLDRGNTEAFF. The CDR3 DNA sequence: TGTGCCAGCAGCTTAGATAGGGGGAACACTGAAGCTTTCTTT.

The CDR3 bases are TGCAGCGTGACCATACAGGGGCGAATCCCCTACGAGCAGTACTTC. Translated, it gives CSVTIQGRIPYEQYF. The chain couples TRBV29-1 to TRBJ2-7; 7 bases agree with TRBD1. Germline loops: CDR1 SQVTM, CDR2 ANQGSEA. The CDR3 runs to 15 residues. J was trimmed by 2 bases and V by 6 bases; bases with no gene match: 13.

The chain couples TRBV6-1 to TRBJ2-5; D unclear. The CDR3 runs to 11 residues. The V gene lost 8 bases and the J gene lost 4 bases, with 8 bases spanning the gap. The germline gives CDR1 MNHNS, CDR2 SASEGT. CDR3 sequence (DNA): TGTGCCAGCCACTCGGGAGAGACCCAGTACTTC. It is translated as CASHSGETQYF.

The CDR3 nucleotides are TGTGCCAGCAGCTCCGGGACTTTCTACGAGCAGTACTTC. Its protein is CASSSGTFYEQYF. The chain couples TRBV5-4 to TRBJ2-7; possibly TRBD2 for D (6 bases). Germline V lookup: CDR1 SGHNT, CDR2 YYREEE (reference sequence). The V end was cut by 3 bases, the J end by 3 bases, with 10 bases between. This CDR3 is 13 amino acids long.

V is TRBV18 and J is TRBJ2-6; D ambiguous. Trimming stripped 3 bases from V and 0 bases from J, with 6 bases between. Germline CDR1 KGHSH, CDR2 LQKENI. This CDR3 contains 15 residues. CDR3 sequence reads: CASSPDTSGANVLTF. Written as DNA, the CDR3 is TGTGCCAGCTCACCCGACACCTCTGGGGCCAACGTCCTGACTTTC.

This clone turned up a few times. CDR3 nucleotide sequence: TGTGCCAGCTCACCCATCGCGGGGTCAACTAATGAAAAACTGTTTTTT. Protein product: CASSPIAGSTNEKLFF. This chain links TRBV18 with TRBJ1-4, with D hard to call. The CDR3 is 16 amino acids. V was trimmed by 3 bases and J by 0 bases, leaving 11 bases between them. CDR1 and CDR2 from the germline V gene are KGHSH and LQKENI.

CDR3 protein: CASSEPGLYEQYF. CDR3 bases: TGTGCCAGCAGTGAACCGGGTCTCTACGAGCAGTACTTC. The V gene is TRBV2, the J gene TRBJ2-7; no firm D call. Germline lookup yields CDR1 SNHLY and CDR2 FYNNEI. The length of the CDR3 is 13 residues. The germline V and J ends were trimmed by 2 bases and 3 bases, with 8 bases remaining between them. The full variable domain, in which reference TRBV2 and TRBJ2-7 provide the parts outside the CDR3, is EPEVTQTPSHQVTQMGQEVILRCVPISNHLYFYWYRQILGQKVEFLVSFYNNEISEKSEIFDDQFSVERPDGSNFTLKIRSTKLEDSAMYFCASSEPGLYEQYFGPGTRLTVT.

The genes are TRBV5-6 and TRBJ1-2; 9 nucleotides align to TRBD1. The CDR3 totals 14 residues. With 4 bases clipped from V and 3 bases from J, the junction kept 4 bases outside the gene matches. CDR1 and CDR2 from the germline V gene are SGHDT and YYEEEE. The CDR3 here is CASSRRTGDYGYTF. Written as DNA, the CDR3 is TGTGCCAGCAGCCGACGGACAGGGGACTATGGCTACACCTTC.

This clone showed up just once. This rearrangement joins TRBV5-1 to TRBJ2-3; 10 bases map to TRBD2. V shed 0 bases and J 3 bases; nucleotides not matched to a gene: 7. This CDR3 is 17 amino acids long. CDR1 and CDR2 from the germline V gene are SGHRS and YFSETQ. CDR3 nucleotide sequence: TGCGCCAGCAGCTTGGGATCGAGCGGGGGGGCGACAGATACGCAGTATTTT. Translated, it gives CASSLGSSGGATDTQYF. Looking up the rest from reference TRBV5-1 and TRBJ2-3 gives the full variable domain: KAGVTQTPRYLIKTRGQQVTLSCSPISGHRSVSWYQQTPGQGLQFLFEYFSETQRNKGNFPGRFSGRQFSNSRSEMNVSTLELGDSALYLCASSLGSSGGATDTQYFGPGTRLTVL.